These 21 T cell receptor beta chains originate from one sample sequenced in a study of blood T cell repertoires in COVID-19. Clones were sequenced by immunoSEQ multiplex PCR, and TCRdb holds only the in-frame ones, with some missing. Among some 250,000 clones listed, around nine tenths were seen once. The material sequenced was PBMCs or T cells enriched from blood (not recorded which). The receptors shown here come from a man in his forties who had recovered from COVID-19.

The chain couples TRBV5-4 to TRBJ2-7; D uncertain. V lost 2 bases, J lost 6 bases, and 12 bases lay in between. This CDR3 region has 13 residues. Germline-derived CDR1 and CDR2 are SGHNT and YYREEE (reference sequence). CDR3 residues: CASSFLGPGEQYF. CDR3 nucleotide sequence: TGTGCCAGCAGCTTTCTTGGTCCCGGCGAGCAGTACTTC.

The chain carries TRBV10-3 and TRBJ1-5; no definite D call. The length of the CDR3 is 14 residues. Germline CDR1 and CDR2: ENHRY and SYGVKD. Trimming removed 0 bases at V and 2 bases at J, with 5 bases between. The CDR3 coding sequence is TGTGCCATCAGTGAGTCGCAGGGCAATCAGCCCCAGCATTTT. It yields the protein CAISESQGNQPQHF.

The chain joins TRBV19 to TRBJ2-1; 7 nucleotides align to TRBD2. The CDR3 has 15 residues. J lost 6 bases, V lost 7 bases, and 12 bases had no gene match. The V gene's germline CDR1 is LNHDA and CDR2 SQIVND (reference sequence). The CDR3 is CASNKGREWSNEQFF. As DNA, the CDR3 is TGTGCCAGTAATAAGGGGCGGGAGTGGAGCAATGAGCAGTTCTTC.

V and J are TRBV28 and TRBJ2-3; 14 nucleotides line up with TRBD2. Germline CDR1 reads MDHEN; CDR2 reads SYDVKM. J was trimmed by 3 bases and V by 4 bases; bases with no gene match: 6. CDR3 length: 17 amino acids. The CDR3 DNA reads as TGTGCCAGCAGTTCGAAGGGACTAGCGGGAGTTACAGATACGCAGTATTTT. Protein: CASSSKGLAGVTDTQYF.

The gene calls are TRBV7-3 and TRBJ2-3, with D perhaps matching TRBD1 (5 bases). In germline, CDR1 is SGHTA, CDR2 FQGTGA. Trimming took 5 bases from V and 2 from J, leaving 11 bases between them. The CDR3 has 14 amino acids. The CDR3 region has the DNA TGTGCCAGCAGCCGAACAGGCCCCACAGATACGCAGTATTTT. Its protein is CASSRTGPTDTQYF.

The chain joins TRBV3-1 (or the pseudogene TRBV3-2) to TRBJ2-1, with D maybe TRBD2 (6 bases). This CDR3 is built from 12 residues. V lost 5 bases and J 7 bases, leaving 9 bases between the germline ends. Germline V gives CDR1 LGHDT, CDR2 YNNKEL (reference sequence). The CDR3 loop reads CASSRLVNEQFF. The CDR3 DNA sequence: TGTGCCAGCAGCAGACTAGTAAATGAGCAGTTCTTC.

V usage is TRBV25-1 and J usage is TRBJ2-2; 9 nucleotides align to TRBD1. The CDR3 is 16 residues long. Germline CDR1 is MGHDK and CDR2 is SYGVNS. V shed 3 bases, J shed 6 bases, and the junction held 8 bases outside the gene matches. CDR3 coding DNA: TGTGCCAGCAGTGACAGCGTTAGACAGGGGGCCGGGGAGCTGTTTTTT. Translation gives CASSDSVRQGAGELFF.

The rearrangement joins TRBV7-3 to TRBJ2-3; 7 bases agree with TRBD1. CDR3 length: 17 residues. After removal of 4 bases from V and 3 bases from J, the junction contained 13 bases not matched to a gene. Germline V gene lookup returns CDR1 SGHTA and CDR2 FQGTGA. CDR3 nucleotides: TGTGCCAGCAGCTGGACCGGGACAGAAGGTGGTACAGATACGCAGTATTTT. Translation: CASSWTGTEGGTDTQYF.

This clone was found once. The chain is built from TRBV12-3 or TRBV12-4 and TRBJ1-6, with D unclear. The V end lost 3 bases, the J end lost 10 bases, and 7 bases lay between the germline ends. This CDR3 comprises 12 residues. The CDR3 here is CASSLAESPLHF. CDR3 nucleotide sequence: TGTGCCAGCAGTTTGGCGGAATCACCCCTCCACTTT.

V and J are TRBV28 and TRBJ1-4; 7 nucleotides align to TRBD1. This CDR3 has 18 residues. Germline-derived CDR1 and CDR2 are MDHEN and SYDVKM. V trimming: 1 base; J trimming: 0 bases; junction bases outside the gene matches: 8. CDR3 coding DNA: TGTGCCAGCAGTTTATTACGGACAGGACAACCAACTAATGAAAAACTGTTTTTT. Translated: CASSLLRTGQPTNEKLFF.

V usage is TRBV7-8 and J usage is TRBJ1-6; 8 nucleotides match TRBD1. Trimming cost V 4 bases and J 10 bases; bases outside gene matches: 12. CDR3 length: 16 amino acids. Germline CDR1 and CDR2: SGHVS and FQNEAQ. CDR3 in DNA: TGTGCCAGCAGCTCTGACAGGGGTAATAGCGGATCACCCCTCCACTTT. This codes for CASSSDRGNSGSPLHF.

This chain links TRBV28 with TRBJ1-5; possible D gene TRBD1, 5 bases. CDR1 is MDHEN and CDR2 is SYDVKM in the germline V gene. The ends were cut back, 1 base at V and 0 bases at J, with 13 bases in the middle. There are 17 residues in the CDR3. CDR3 DNA sequence: TGTGCCAGCAGTTTATTCTTAGGGGCCCTTAGCAATCAGCCCCAGCATTTT. Its translation: CASSLFLGALSNQPQHF. The full variable domain, completed using reference TRBV28 and TRBJ1-5, is DVKVTQSSRYLVKRTGEKVFLECVQDMDHENMFWYRQDPGLGLRLIYFSYDVKMKEKGDIPEGYSVSREKKERFSLILESASTNQTSMYLCASSLFLGALSNQPQHFGDGTRLSIL.

The rearrangement uses TRBV9 and TRBJ2-5, with D perhaps TRBD1 (6 bases). From germline, CDR1 is SGDLS and CDR2 YYNGEE. The V gene lost 0 bases and the J gene lost 2 bases, with 8 bases spanning the gap. The CDR3 is 14 amino acids. Here the CDR3 reads CASSVVGTQETQYF. The CDR3 coding sequence is TGTGCCAGCAGCGTAGTGGGGACACAAGAGACCCAGTACTTC.

V usage is TRBV27 and J usage is TRBJ1-5; D is possibly TRBD1 (6 bases). Trimming pared 3 bases from V and 1 base from J, leaving 13 bases between. The germline CDR1 and CDR2 sequences are MNHEY and SMNVEV (reference sequence). The CDR3 runs 16 residues. The CDR3 reads CASSFRGFPSNQPQHF. Here the CDR3 DNA reads TGTGCCAGCAGTTTCAGGGGATTCCCGAGCAATCAGCCCCAGCATTTT.

The gene calls are TRBV29-1 and TRBJ1-2; D ambiguous. Germline values: CDR1 SQVTM, CDR2 ANQGSEA. Trimming cost V 3 bases and J 3 bases, with 8 bases left between them. The length of the CDR3 is 12 residues. CDR3 sequence: CSVEGVDYGYTF. The DNA for the CDR3 is TGCAGCGTTGAGGGAGTCGACTATGGCTACACCTTC. The full variable domain, its missing parts supplied by reference TRBV29-1 and TRBJ1-2, is SAVISQKPSRDICQRGTSLTIQCQVDSQVTMMFWYRQQPGQSLTLIATANQGSEATYESGFVIDKFPISRPNLTFSTLTVSNMSPEDSSIYLCSVEGVDYGYTFGSGTRLTVV.

The chain recombines TRBV27 with TRBJ1-1; D uncertain. This CDR3 contains 13 residues. Germline V lookup: CDR1 MNHEY, CDR2 SMNVEV (reference sequence). The V gene lost 2 bases and the J gene lost 2 bases, with 6 bases spanning the gap. DNA for the CDR3: TGTGCCAGCAGTTTAACAGCAAACACTGAAGCTTTCTTT. Amino acids: CASSLTANTEAFF.

This clone has a single count. V usage is TRBV21-1 and J usage is TRBJ2-6; the table's TRBD1 call for D was not verified on the DNA. TRBV21-1 is a pseudogene locus. The CDR3 extends over 19 amino acids. CDR3: CASSKYLGQGSSGANVLTF. The CDR3 coding sequence is TGTGCCAGCAGCAAATATCTGGGACAGGGAAGCTCTGGGGCCAACGTCCTGACTTTC.

Regarding this clone: Sequence at one end of the junction differs from germline and may be a read error. V gene TRBV9 combines with J gene TRBJ1-1, with D unresolved. The CDR3 has 13 residues. The V gene's germline CDR1 is SGDLS and CDR2 YYNGEE. The CDR3 DNA reads TGTGCCGGGCGGGAATATTTGAAGACTGAAGCTTTCTTT. This gives the protein CAGREYLKTEAFF.

This chain links TRBV11-3 with TRBJ2-5; a possible D gene is TRBD1 (7 bases). Germline loops: CDR1 SGHNT, CDR2 YENEEA. Trimming left V 5 bases short and J 4 bases short, with 20 bases between. The CDR3 length is 16 residues. CDR3 protein: CASSPWRRGRGETQYF. The CDR3 nucleotides are TGTGCCAGCAGCCCATGGCGGAGGGGGCGTGGAGAGACCCAGTACTTC.

V and J are TRBV6-5 and TRBJ1-1; maybe TRBD1 (6 bases). V lost 11 bases to trimming and J lost 4 bases, with 14 bases between them. From germline, CDR1 is MNHEY and CDR2 SVGAGI. CDR3 length equals 12 residues. The DNA for the CDR3 is TGTGCCGCAGGGGTTGTTCGCACTGAAGCTTTCTTT. Its translation: CAAGVVRTEAFF.

This clone has only a few counts. Written as DNA, the CDR3 is TGTGCCAGCAGCCCGACTAGCGGGGCCTTCGAAGTAACCCAGTACTTC. Translating gives CASSPTSGAFEVTQYF. This chain connects TRBV27 to TRBJ2-5; 11 bases match TRBD2. The CDR3 is 16 residues long. In germline, CDR1 is MNHEY, CDR2 SMNVEV (reference sequence). The ends lost 6 bases at V and 8 bases at J; junction bases unmatched: 14.